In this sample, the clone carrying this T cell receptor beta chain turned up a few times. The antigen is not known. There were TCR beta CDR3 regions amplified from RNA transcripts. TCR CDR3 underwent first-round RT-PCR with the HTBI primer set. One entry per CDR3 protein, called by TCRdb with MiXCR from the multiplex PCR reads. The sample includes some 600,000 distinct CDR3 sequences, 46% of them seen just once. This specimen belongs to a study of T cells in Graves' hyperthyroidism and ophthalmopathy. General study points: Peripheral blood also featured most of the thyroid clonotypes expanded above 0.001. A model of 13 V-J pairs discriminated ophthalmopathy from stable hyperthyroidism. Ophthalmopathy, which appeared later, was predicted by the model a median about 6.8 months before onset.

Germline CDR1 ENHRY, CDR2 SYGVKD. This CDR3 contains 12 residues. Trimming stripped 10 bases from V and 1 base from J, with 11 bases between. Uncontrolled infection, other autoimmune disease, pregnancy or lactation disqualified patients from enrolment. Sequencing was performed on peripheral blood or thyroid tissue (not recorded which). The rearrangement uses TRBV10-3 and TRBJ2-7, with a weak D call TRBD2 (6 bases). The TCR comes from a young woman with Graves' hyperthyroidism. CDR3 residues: CATRAGSYEQYF. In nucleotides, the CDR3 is TGTGCCACACGGGCGGGGTCCTACGAGCAGTACTTC.